This T cell receptor (beta chain) was recorded in a study of T cells after yellow fever vaccination. Overall study findings and caveats: Just a small share of clonotypes turned up in the CD4 compartment as well as the CD8 compartment.

This clonotype has only a few counts. The antigen is undetermined. The V and J ends lost 3 bases and 8 bases respectively, with 16 bases between them. Germline lookup yields CDR1 LGHDT and CDR2 YNNKEL (reference sequence). There are 14 residues in the CDR3. Each CDR3 protein gets one entry after TCRdb re-called the 5' RACE reads with MiXCR. There are some 600,000 distinct CDR3 sequences in the sample; about 15% occur only once, and 15% to 20% lies in the top ten. This clonotype was sampled from a man between 18 and 35 years old who received the YFV17D yellow fever vaccine. The material was PBMCs, obtained 5 to 6 days after the first yellow fever vaccination. This rearrangement joins TRBV3-1 to TRBJ1-2, with D maybe TRBD1 (5 bases). CDR3 nucleotides: TGTGCCAGCAGCCACCTTGGGGGGAAAGTCGGCTACACCTTC. It translates to CASSHLGGKVGYTF.